A selection of T cell receptor beta chains follows, all from one sample in a study of PD-L1 blockade in urothelial cancer. Clones were sequenced by immunoSEQ multiplex PCR, and TCRdb holds only the in-frame ones, with some missing. The sample lists 40,000 to 55,000 clones, around 84% occurring once. The sequences come from PBMCs, collected around atezolizumab (anti-PD-L1) treatment. Receptors originate from a man between 60 and 70 years old with urothelial cancer. Each CDR3 is given with its conserved first and last residue. A D gene is named only where the DNA matches it firmly. Size tells how often a clone was seen (once, few, many) or the class of an expanded clone, and some rows leave it out.

>.|.|TRBV29-1|TRBJ1-1
TGCAGCGTTGGCCGGGAGAGCGCTGAAGCTTTCTTT
CSVGRESAEAFF
>.|TRBD2|TRBV5-4|TRBJ2-1
TGTGCCAGCAGCATAAGCGGGGTTAACACCTACAATGAGCAGTTCTTC
CASSISGVNTYNEQFF
>once|.|TRBV4-1|TRBJ2-3
TGCGCCAGCAGCCGTATCCCCACTAGCAGATACACAGATACGCAGTATTTT
CASSRIPTSRYTDTQYF
>.|.|TRBV5-1|TRBJ2-1
TGCGCCAGCAGCTTAAACACGGGGGACAATGAGCAGTTCTTC
CASSLNTGDNEQFF
>.|TRBD2|TRBV5-1|TRBJ2-7
TGCGCCAGCAGAAGCGGAGCGGGGTCCTACGAGCAGTACTTC
CASRSGAGSYEQYF
>once|.|TRBV5-4|TRBJ1-6
TGTGCCAGCAGCCCCCTGGACAGTAATTCACCCCTCCACTTT
CASSPLDSNSPLHF
>.|.|TRBV6-4|TRBJ2-3
TGTGCCAGCAGTGACCGGGGAGGGGGACGAGATACGCAGTATTTT
CASSDRGGGRDTQYF
>once|TRBD1|TRBV5-1|TRBJ2-7
TGCGCCAGCAGCCCCGGACAGGTCGACGAGCAGTACTTC
CASSPGQVDEQYF
>.|.|TRBV29-1|TRBJ1-2
TGCAGCGTGGGTGGGGCCGACACTAACTATGGCTACACCTTC
CSVGGADTNYGYTF
>.|.|TRBV19|TRBJ1-4
TGTGCCAGTAGTCTGCGCATGGTTCCTGAAAAACTGTTTTTT
CASSLRMVPEKLFF
>.|.|TRBV27|TRBJ2-1
TGTGCCAGCAGTTTAGACTCCGGGACAAGAAATGAGCAGTTCTTC
CASSLDSGTRNEQFF
>.|TRBD2|TRBV29-1|TRBJ2-2
TGCAGCGTTCATACTAGCGGGGTCGGGGAGCTGTTTTTT
CSVHTSGVGELFF
>.|TRBD1|TRBV12-5|TRBJ2-4
TGTGCTAGTGGTTTGGCCGGGACAGGGGGCGCCGGCAAAAACATTCAGTACTTC
CASGLAGTGGAGKNIQYF
>.|TRBD1|TRBV7-2|TRBJ2-7
TGTGCCAGCAGCTTCCGACAGGGCTACGAGCAGTACTTC
CASSFRQGYEQYF
>.|TRBD1|TRBV5-4|TRBJ1-2
TGTGCCAGCAACAATATCAGGGGGCAGCGGGGCTACACCTTC
CASNNIRGQRGYTF
>.|TRBD2|TRBV19|TRBJ2-2
TGTGCCAGTAGGCCTCTAGCGGGACGGTCCGGGGAGCTGTTTTTT
CASRPLAGRSGELFF
>.|TRBD1|TRBV5-4|TRBJ2-3
TGTGCCAGCAGCTTGGGAGGGGGCATGCCCACAGATACGCAGTATTTT
CASSLGGGMPTDTQYF
>once|.|TRBV6-5|TRBJ2-7
TGTGCCAGCGGGCGGTACAGGGCGAGCTCCTACGAGCAGTACTTC
CASGRYRASSYEQYF
>.|TRBD1|TRBV5-1|TRBJ2-3
TGCGCCAGCAAGGGGACAGGGTACGATACGCAGTATTTT
CASKGTGYDTQYF
>.|.|TRBV30|TRBJ2-7
TGTGCCTGGAGACGGGGGTCAGGGTACGAGCAGTACTTC
CAWRRGSGYEQYF
>few|.|TRBV6-6|TRBJ1-5
TGTGCCAGCAGTCATAAACCAGATAGCAATCAGCCCCAGCATTTT
CASSHKPDSNQPQHF
>.|.|TRBV9|TRBJ2-3
TGTGCCAGCAGCGTAGTTCAGGGTAGCACAGATACGCAGTATTTT
CASSVVQGSTDTQYF
>once|TRBD2|TRBV11-2|TRBJ2-1
TGTGCCAGCATCCCCCCTAAGGCGGGGGGGCGATTGGGTGAGCAGTTCTTC
CASIPPKAGGRLGEQFF
>.|.|TRBV27|TRBJ1-5
TGTGCCAGCAGTTTATCCCCCCAAACGGTCCAGCATTTT
CASSLSPQTVQHF
>.|.|TRBV4-2|TRBJ2-3
TGTGCCAGCAGCCAAGCGAGCCGGGGCACAGATACGCAGTATTTT
CASSQASRGTDTQYF
>.|.|TRBV10-3|TRBJ2-2
TGTGCCATCAGGTTCCAGGAGGCCGGGGAGCTGTTTTTT
CAIRFQEAGELFF
>few|TRBD2|TRBV5-4|TRBJ2-5
TGTGCCAGCAGCTTTAAACTGGGACTAGCGCTTAAAGAGACCCAGTACTTC
CASSFKLGLALKETQYF
>.|TRBD2|TRBV5-1|TRBJ2-3
TGCGCCAGCAGCTGGACTAGCGGCACAGATACGCAGTATTTT
CASSWTSGTDTQYF
>.|TRBD2|TRBV6-6|TRBJ2-3
TGTGCCAGCACCCTGACGCTAGCGGGGACCACAGATACGCAGTATTTT
CASTLTLAGTTDTQYF
>.|.|TRBV5-6|TRBJ2-1
TGTGCCAGCAGCTTGCTAGGTGCAGCCCTCAATGAGCAGTTCTTC
CASSLLGAALNEQFF
>.|.|TRBV14|TRBJ2-7
TGTGCCAGCAGCCGAGGACAGTTACTTCTCTACGAGCAGTACTTC
CASSRGQLLLYEQYF
>.|.|TRBV5-1|TRBJ1-2
TGCGCCAGCAGCGGGGGGACCCTATATGGCTACACCTTC
CASSGGTLYGYTF
>.|.|TRBV10-3|TRBJ1-3
TGTGCCATCAGTGAGTTCCAGGGGACCATATATTTT
CAISEFQGTIYF
>.|TRBD1|TRBV7-2|TRBJ1-4
TGTGCCAGCAGCCTGGGGACAGCTAATGAAAAACTGTTTTTT
CASSLGTANEKLFF
>once|TRBD1|TRBV7-3|TRBJ2-1
TGTGCCAGCAGCTTAACGGTGGGACAGGCCTACAATGAGCAGTTCTTC
CASSLTVGQAYNEQFF
>.|TRBD1|TRBV5-6|TRBJ1-5
TGTGCCAGCAGCTTCGTTGGAGCCTGGACAGGGGACAATCAGCCCCAGCATTTT
CASSFVGAWTGDNQPQHF
>.|TRBD1|TRBV11-2|TRBJ2-5
TGTGCCAGCAGCTTAGTTGGACAGGGTTTGGAGACCCAGTACTTC
CASSLVGQGLETQYF
>few|TRBD1|TRBV7-9|TRBJ2-2
TGTGCCAGCAGCTCATGGGACAGGGAAGACACCGGGGAGCTGTTTTTT
CASSSWDREDTGELFF
>.|TRBD1|TRBV10-3|TRBJ1-6
TGTGCCATCAGTGATGGACAGGGAAATTCACCCCTCCACTTT
CAISDGQGNSPLHF
>.|.|TRBV11-1|TRBJ2-7
TGTGCCAGCAGTTTAACCCTTAGCTCCTACGAGCAGTACTTC
CASSLTLSSYEQYF
>.|TRBD2|TRBV28|TRBJ2-1
TGTGCCAGCAGTCTTTCTAGCGGGGGAAATGAGCAGTTCTTC
CASSLSSGGNEQFF
>few|.|TRBV7-3|TRBJ1-6
TGTGCCAGCAGAGCCCCGGGTCCCAATTCACCCCTCCACTTT
CASRAPGPNSPLHF
>.|.|TRBV18|TRBJ1-2
TGTGCCAGCTCCGCAGGGTATTCCTATGGCTACACCTTC
CASSAGYSYGYTF
>.|.|TRBV19|TRBJ2-2
TGTGCCAGTAGTCCAGACAGGCTTTACACCGGGGAGCTGTTTTTT
CASSPDRLYTGELFF
>.|TRBD2|TRBV9|TRBJ2-3
TGTGCCAGCACTAGCGGGGGGTATATAGATACGCAGTATTTT
CASTSGGYIDTQYF
>.|.|TRBV5-1|TRBJ2-7
TGCGCCAGCAGCTTGGTGGTAGCGGAGGCCTACGAGCAGTACTTC
CASSLVVAEAYEQYF
>.|TRBD2|TRBV25-1|TRBJ2-3
TGTGCCAGCAGTATAGCGGGAGATACGCAGTATTTT
CASSIAGDTQYF
>few|.|TRBV12-5|TRBJ2-7
TGTGCTAGTGGGCCAGGGGTCAGACCTAACTCCTACGAGCAGTACTTC
CASGPGVRPNSYEQYF
>.|TRBD2|TRBV7-2|TRBJ2-7
TGTGCCAGCAGGATAGCGGGAGGCCCTACCTACGAGCAGTACTTC
CASRIAGGPTYEQYF
>once|.|TRBV5-1|TRBJ1-1
TGCGCCAGCCTCCCGGGAGGGAACACTGAAGCTTTCTTT
CASLPGGNTEAFF
>.|.|TRBV5-6|TRBJ1-5
TGTGCCAGCAGCTTGTCAGGGGCGGCCAATCAGCCCCAGCATTTT
CASSLSGAANQPQHF
>few|TRBD2|TRBV11-1|TRBJ2-7
TGTGCCAGCAGCTGGGGGGGATCCTACGAGCAGTACTTC
CASSWGGSYEQYF